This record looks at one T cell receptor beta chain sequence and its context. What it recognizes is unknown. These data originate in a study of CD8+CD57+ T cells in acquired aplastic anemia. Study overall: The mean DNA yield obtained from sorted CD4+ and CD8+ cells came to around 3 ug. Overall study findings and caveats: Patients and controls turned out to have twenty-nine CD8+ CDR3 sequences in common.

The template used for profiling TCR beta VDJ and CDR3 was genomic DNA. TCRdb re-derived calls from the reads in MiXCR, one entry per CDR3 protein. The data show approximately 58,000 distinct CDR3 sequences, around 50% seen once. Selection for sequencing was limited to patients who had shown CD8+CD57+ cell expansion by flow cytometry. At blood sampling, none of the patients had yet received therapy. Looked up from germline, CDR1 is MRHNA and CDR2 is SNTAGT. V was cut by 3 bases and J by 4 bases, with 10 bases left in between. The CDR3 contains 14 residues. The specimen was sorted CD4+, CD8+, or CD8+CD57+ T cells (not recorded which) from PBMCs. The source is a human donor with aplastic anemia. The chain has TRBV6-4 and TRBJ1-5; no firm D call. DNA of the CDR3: TGTGCCAGCAGTGAGACGGAGGGAAATCAGCCCCAGCATTTT. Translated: CASSETEGNQPQHF.